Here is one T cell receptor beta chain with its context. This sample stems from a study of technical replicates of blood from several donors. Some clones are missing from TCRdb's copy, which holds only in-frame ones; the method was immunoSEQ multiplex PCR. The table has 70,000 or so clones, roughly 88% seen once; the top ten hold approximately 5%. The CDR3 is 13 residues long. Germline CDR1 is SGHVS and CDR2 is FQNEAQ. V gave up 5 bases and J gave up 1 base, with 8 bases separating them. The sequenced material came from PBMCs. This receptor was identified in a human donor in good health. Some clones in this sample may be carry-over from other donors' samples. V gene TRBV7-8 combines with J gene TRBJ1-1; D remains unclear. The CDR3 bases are TGTGCCAGCAGCCAGTCAGGGAACACTGAAGCTTTCTTT. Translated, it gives CASSQSGNTEAFF.